This TCR beta chain was sequenced during a study of blood T cells in healthy people across ages. V was cut by 4 bases and J by 0 bases, with 16 bases left in between. There are 16 residues in the CDR3. Germline V lookup: CDR1 MDHEN, CDR2 SYDVKM. There are many counts of this clonotype. Primed by a sample-barcoded 5' primer and a J-beta primer mix, a second PCR proceeded for 7 to 11 cycles. MiXCR was run by TCRdb on the 5' RACE reads, yielding one entry per CDR3 protein. The profile shows about 620,000 distinct CDR3 sequences, around 50% of them singletons. V gene TRBV28 combines with J gene TRBJ2-7, with D perhaps matching TRBD2 (6 bases). The sequencing input was blood. This clonotype was sampled from an elderly woman in good health. The CDR3 region is CASSSATTSSSYEQYF. DNA of the CDR3: TGTGCCAGCAGTTCTGCGACAACTAGCAGCTCCTACGAGCAGTACTTC.